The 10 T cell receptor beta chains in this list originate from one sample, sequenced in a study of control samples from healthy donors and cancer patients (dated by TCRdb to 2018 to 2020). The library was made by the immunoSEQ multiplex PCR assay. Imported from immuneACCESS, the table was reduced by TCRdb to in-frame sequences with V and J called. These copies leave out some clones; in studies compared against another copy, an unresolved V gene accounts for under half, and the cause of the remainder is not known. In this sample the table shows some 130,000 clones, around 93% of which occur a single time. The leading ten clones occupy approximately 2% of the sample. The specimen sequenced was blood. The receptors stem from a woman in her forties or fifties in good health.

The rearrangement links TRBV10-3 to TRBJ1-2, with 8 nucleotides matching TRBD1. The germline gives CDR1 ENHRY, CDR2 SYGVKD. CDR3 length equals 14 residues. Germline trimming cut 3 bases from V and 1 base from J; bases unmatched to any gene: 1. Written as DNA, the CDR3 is TGTGCCATCAGTGAAGACAGGGGTAACTATGGCTACACCTTC. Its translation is CAISEDRGNYGYTF.

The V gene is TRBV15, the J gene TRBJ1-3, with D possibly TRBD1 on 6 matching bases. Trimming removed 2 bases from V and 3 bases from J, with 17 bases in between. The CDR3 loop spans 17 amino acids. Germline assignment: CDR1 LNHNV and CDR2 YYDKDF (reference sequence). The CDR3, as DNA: TGTGCCACCAGCAGATCCCTGACAGGAAAGCATGGAAACACCATATATTTT. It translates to CATSRSLTGKHGNTIYF.

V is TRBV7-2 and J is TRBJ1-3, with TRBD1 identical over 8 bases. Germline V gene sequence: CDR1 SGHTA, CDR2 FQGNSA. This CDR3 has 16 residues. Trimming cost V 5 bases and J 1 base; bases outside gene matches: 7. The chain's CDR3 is CASSHRQGPSGNTIYF. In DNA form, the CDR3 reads TGTGCCAGCAGCCACAGACAGGGGCCATCTGGAAACACCATATATTTT.

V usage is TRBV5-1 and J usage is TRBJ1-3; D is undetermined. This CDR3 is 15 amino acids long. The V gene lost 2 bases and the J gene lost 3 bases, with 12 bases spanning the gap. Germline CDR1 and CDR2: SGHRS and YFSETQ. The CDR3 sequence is CASSLGPIIGNTIYF. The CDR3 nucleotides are TGCGCCAGCAGCTTAGGACCAATTATTGGAAACACCATATATTTT.

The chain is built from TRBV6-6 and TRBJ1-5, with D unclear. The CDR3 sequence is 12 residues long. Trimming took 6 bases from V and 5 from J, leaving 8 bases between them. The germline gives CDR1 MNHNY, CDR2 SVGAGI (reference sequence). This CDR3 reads CASRLQDQPQHF. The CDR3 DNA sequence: TGTGCCAGCAGACTACAAGATCAGCCCCAGCATTTT.

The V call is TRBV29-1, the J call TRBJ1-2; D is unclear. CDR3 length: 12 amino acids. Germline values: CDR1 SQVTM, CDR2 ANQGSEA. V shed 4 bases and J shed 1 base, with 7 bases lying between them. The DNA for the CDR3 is TGCAGCGTTGGGCAGGTTAACTATGGCTACACCTTC. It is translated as CSVGQVNYGYTF.

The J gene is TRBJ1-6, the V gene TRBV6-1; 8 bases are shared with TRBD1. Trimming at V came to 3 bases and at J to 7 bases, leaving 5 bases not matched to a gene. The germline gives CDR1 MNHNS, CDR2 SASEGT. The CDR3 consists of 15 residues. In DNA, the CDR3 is TGTGCCAGCAGTGAGGCCGGACAGGGCAATTCACCCCTCCACTTT. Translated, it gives CASSEAGQGNSPLHF.

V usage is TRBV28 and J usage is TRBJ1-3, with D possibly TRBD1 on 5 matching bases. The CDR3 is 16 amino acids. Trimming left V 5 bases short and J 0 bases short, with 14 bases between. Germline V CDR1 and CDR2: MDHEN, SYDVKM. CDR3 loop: CASSEGQGRSGNTIYF. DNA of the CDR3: TGTGCCAGCAGTGAGGGTCAGGGTCGCTCTGGAAACACCATATATTTT. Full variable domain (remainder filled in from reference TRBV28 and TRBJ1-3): DVKVTQSSRYLVKRTGEKVFLECVQDMDHENMFWYRQDPGLGLRLIYFSYDVKMKEKGDIPEGYSVSREKKERFSLILESASTNQTSMYLCASSEGQGRSGNTIYFGEGSWLTVV.

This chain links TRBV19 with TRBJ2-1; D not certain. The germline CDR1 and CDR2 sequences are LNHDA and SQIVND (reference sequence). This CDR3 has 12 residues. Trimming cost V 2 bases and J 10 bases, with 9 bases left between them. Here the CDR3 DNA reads TGTGCCAGTAGTATACCCAGGAACGAGCAGTTCTTC. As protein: CASSIPRNEQFF. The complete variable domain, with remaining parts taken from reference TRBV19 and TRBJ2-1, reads DGGITQSPKYLFRKEGQNVTLSCEQNLNHDAMYWYRQDPGQGLRLIYYSQIVNDFQKGDIAEGYSVSREKKESFPLTVTSAQKNPTAFYLCASSIPRNEQFFGPGTRLTVL.

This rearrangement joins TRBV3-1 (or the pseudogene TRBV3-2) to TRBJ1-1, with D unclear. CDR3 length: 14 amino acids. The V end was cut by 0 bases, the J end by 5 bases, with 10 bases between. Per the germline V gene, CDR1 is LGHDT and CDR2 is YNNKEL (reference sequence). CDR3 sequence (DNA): TGTGCCAGCAGCCAAGAAGGAGTGGGTACTGAAGCTTTCTTT. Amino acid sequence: CASSQEGVGTEAFF.